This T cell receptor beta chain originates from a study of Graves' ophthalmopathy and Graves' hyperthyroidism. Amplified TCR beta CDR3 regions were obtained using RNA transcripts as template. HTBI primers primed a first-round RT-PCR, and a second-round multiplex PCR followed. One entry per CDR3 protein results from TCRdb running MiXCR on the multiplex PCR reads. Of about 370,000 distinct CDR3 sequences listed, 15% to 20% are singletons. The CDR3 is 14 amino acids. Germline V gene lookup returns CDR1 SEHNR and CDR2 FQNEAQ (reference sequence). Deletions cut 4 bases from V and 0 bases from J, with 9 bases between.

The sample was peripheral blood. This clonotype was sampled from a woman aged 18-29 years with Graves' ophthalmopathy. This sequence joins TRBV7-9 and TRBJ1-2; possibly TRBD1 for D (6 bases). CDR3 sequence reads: CASSSGTPNYGYTF. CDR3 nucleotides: TGTGCCAGCAGCTCCGGGACACCTAACTATGGCTACACCTTC.